This paragraph reports one TCR beta chain. This CDR3 contains 18 residues. TCRdb keeps only in-frame clones here, not all; method: immunoSEQ multiplex PCR. This table holds about 17,000 clones, approximately 72% found once. This entry is derived from a study of CXCR4 blockade with PD-1 therapy in pancreatic cancer. The sequence derives from a human donor with pancreatic ductal adenocarcinoma. Sequences were obtained from tumor tissue. The chain links TRBV1 to TRBJ2-1; the table assigns TRBD2, which was not confirmed against the DNA. TRBV1 is a pseudogene locus. Written as DNA, the CDR3 is TGCGCCAGCAGCCAGAGGACTAGCGGGAGGATTCCCTACAATGAGCAGTTCTTC. Residues: CASSQRTSGRIPYNEQFF.